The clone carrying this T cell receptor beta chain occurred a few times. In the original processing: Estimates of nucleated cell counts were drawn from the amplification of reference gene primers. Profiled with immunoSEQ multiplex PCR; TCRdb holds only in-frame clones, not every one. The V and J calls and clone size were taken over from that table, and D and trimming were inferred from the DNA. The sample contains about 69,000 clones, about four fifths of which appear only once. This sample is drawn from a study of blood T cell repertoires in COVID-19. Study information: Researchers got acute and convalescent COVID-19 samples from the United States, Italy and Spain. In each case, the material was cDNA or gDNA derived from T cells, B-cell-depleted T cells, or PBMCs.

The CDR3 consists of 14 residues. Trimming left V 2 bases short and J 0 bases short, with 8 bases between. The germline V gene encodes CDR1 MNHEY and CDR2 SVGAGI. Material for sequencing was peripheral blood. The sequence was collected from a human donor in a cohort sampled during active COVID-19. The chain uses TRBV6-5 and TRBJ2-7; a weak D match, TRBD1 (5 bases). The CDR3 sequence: CASSYRQTSYEQYF. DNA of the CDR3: TGTGCCAGCAGTTACAGACAGACCTCCTACGAGCAGTACTTC.